This TCR beta chain was sequenced for a study of identical twins. Findings and limits, study-wide: There was an excess of low generation probability in the out-of-frame alpha sequences that twins shared. The more abundant beta clonotypes in cord blood had fewer insertions, and memory repertoires did not show this.

This clonotype was picked up a small number of times. Its specificity is unknown. Germline values: CDR1 ENHRY, CDR2 SYGVKD. This CDR3 has 15 residues. V lost 7 bases to trimming and J lost 5 bases, with 21 bases between them. Each cDNA held unique molecular identifiers, and template switching gave it a universal primer site. MiXCR was run by TCRdb on the 5' RACE reads, yielding one entry per CDR3 protein. Seen here are approximately 280,000 distinct CDR3 sequences, under 9% observed once, and the top ten hold over 2%. These same records also appear under a second study, on yellow fever vaccine responses in identical twins.

The chain uses TRBV10-3 and TRBJ2-7; TRBD2 might be the D (6 bases). Sequences were obtained from memory (CD45RO+) T cells sorted from blood. This clonotype originated in a woman aged 18-29 years in good health. The CDR3 here is CAIKTSGVSYHEQYF. DNA of the CDR3: TGTGCCATCAAGACCTCGGGGGTTTCTTATCACGAGCAGTACTTC.